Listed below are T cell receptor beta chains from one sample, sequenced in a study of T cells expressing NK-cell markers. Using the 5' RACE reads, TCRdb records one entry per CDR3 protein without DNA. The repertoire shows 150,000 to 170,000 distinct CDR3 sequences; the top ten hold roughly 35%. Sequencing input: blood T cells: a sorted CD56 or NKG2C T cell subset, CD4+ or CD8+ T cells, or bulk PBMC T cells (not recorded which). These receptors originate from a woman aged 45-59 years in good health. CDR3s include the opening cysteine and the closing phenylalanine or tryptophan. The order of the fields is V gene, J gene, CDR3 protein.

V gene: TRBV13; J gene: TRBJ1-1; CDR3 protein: CASSLGRLGTEAFF
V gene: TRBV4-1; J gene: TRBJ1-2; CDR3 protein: CASSLRIPDRAGPFIYGYTF
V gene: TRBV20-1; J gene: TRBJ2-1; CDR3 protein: CSATDREVNEQFF
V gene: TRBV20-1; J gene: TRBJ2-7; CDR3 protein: CSARAGTGGPPGDEQYF
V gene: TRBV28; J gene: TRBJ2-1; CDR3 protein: CASSSPRASYNEQFF
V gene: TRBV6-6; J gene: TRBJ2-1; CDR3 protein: CASSFPPGLAVEQFF
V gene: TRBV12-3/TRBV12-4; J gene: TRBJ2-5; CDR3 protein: CASSLSGWQETQYF
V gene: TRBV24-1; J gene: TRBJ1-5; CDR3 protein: CATSDSRGWGNQPQHF
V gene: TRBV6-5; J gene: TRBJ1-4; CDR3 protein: CASSPPGSEKLFF
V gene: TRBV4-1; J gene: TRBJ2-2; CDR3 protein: CASSQVGGVGELFF
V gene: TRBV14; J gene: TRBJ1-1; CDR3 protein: CASSPNPARATNTEAFF
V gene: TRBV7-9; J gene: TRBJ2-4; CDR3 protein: CASSSGTGNGNIQYF
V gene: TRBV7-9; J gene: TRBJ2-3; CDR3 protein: CASSPRLSPDTQYF
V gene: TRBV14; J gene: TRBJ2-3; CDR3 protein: CASRATGGDTQYF
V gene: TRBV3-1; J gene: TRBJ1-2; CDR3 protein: CASTFGQEPYGYTF
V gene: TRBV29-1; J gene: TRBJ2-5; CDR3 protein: CSVEGAMETQYF
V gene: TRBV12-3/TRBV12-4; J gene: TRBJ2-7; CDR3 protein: CASSWGELISYEQYF
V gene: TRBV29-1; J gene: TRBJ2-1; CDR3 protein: CSVERGSDEQFF
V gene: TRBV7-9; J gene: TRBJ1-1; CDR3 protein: CASSPSREAGTEAFF
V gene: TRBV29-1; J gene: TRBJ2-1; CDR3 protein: CSVAPTAYNEQFF
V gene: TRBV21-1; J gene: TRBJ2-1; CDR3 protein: CASSFPGTSDGEQFF
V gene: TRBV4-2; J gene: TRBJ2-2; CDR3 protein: CASSRTSEDTGELFF
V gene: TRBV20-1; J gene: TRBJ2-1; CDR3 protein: CSALWDWNNEQFF
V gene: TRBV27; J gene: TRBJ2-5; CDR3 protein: CASSLSRQETQYF
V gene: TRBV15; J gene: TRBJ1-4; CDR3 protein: CATRTSRGNEKLFF
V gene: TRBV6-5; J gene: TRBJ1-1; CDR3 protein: CASSYAPFAGTNTEAFF
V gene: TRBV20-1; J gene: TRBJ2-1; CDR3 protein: CSAALAGGDEQFF
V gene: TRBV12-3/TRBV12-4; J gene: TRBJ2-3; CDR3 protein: CASRTKREVADTQYF
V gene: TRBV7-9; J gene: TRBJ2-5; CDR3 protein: CASSNREETQYF